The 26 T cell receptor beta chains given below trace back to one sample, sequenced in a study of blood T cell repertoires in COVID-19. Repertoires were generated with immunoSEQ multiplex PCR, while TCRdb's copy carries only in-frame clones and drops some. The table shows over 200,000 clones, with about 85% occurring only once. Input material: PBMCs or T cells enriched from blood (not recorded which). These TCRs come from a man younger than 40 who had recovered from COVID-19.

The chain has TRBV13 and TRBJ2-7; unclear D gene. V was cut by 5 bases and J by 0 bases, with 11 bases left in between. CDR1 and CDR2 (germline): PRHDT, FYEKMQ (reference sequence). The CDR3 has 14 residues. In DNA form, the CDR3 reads TGTGCCAGCAGCATGACTCGTCCCTCCTACGAGCAGTACTTC. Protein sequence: CASSMTRPSYEQYF.

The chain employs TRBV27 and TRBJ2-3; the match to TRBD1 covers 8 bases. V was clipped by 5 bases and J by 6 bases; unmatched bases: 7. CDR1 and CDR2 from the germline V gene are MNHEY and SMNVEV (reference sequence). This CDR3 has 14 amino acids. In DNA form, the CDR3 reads TGTGCCAGCAGTATGACAGGGGTTGGGGATACGCAGTATTTT. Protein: CASSMTGVGDTQYF.

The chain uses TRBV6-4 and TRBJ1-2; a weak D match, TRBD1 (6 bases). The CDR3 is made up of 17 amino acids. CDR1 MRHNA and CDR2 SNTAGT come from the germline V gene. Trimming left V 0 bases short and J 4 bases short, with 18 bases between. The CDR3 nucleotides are TGTGCCAGCAGTGACTCTTACAGGGTTAGGAGTACCTATGGCTACACCTTC. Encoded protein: CASSDSYRVRSTYGYTF.

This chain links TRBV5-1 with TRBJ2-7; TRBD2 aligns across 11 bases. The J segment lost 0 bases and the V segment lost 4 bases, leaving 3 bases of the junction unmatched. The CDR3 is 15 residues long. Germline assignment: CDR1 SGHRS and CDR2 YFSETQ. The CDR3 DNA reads TGCGCCAGCAGCCCTAGCGGGAGGAGCTCCTACGAGCAGTACTTC. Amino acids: CASSPSGRSSYEQYF.

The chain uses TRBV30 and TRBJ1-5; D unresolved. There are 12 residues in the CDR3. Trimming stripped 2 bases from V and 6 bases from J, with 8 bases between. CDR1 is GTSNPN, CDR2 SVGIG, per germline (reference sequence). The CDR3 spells CAWSRESQPQHF. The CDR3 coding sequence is TGTGCCTGGAGTAGGGAGTCTCAGCCCCAGCATTTT. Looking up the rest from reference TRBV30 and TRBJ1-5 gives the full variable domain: SQTIHQWPATLVQPVGSPLSLECTVEGTSNPNLYWYRQAAGRGLQLLFYSVGIGQISSEVPQNLSASRPQDRQFILSSKKLLLSDSGFYLCAWSRESQPQHFGDGTRLSIL.

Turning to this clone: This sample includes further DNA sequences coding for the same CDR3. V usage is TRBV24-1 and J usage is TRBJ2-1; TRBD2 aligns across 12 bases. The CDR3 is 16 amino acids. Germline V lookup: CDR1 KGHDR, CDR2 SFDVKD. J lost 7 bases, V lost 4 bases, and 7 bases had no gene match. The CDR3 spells CATSDSVLAGGNEQFF. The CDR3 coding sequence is TGTGCCACCAGTGACTCCGTGCTAGCGGGAGGGAATGAGCAGTTCTTC.

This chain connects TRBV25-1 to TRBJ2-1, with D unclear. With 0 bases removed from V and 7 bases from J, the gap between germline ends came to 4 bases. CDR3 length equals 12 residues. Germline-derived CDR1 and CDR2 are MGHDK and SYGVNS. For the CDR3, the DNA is TGTGCCAGCAGTGAATATAAAAATGAGCAGTTCTTC. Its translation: CASSEYKNEQFF.

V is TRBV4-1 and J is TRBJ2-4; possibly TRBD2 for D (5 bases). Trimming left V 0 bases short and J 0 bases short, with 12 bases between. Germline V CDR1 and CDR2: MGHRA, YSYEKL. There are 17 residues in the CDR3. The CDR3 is CASSQDRAGLAKNIQYF. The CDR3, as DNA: TGCGCCAGCAGCCAAGATCGGGCGGGCTTAGCCAAAAACATTCAGTACTTC.

The CDR3 here is CASSLRTALAAPDTQYF. The DNA for the CDR3 is TGTGCCAGCAGCCTCAGGACAGCTCTAGCTGCGCCAGATACGCAGTATTTT. The chain combines TRBV7-2 with TRBJ2-3; possible D gene TRBD1, 6 bases. The germline V and J ends were trimmed by 5 bases and 4 bases, with 22 bases remaining between them. Germline V CDR1 and CDR2: SGHTA, FQGNSA. This CDR3 is 17 amino acids long.

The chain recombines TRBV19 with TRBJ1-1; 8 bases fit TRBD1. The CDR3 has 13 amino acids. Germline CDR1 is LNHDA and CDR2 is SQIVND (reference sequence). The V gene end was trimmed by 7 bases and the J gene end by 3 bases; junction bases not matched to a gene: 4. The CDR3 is CASKNRGDTEAFF. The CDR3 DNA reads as TGTGCCAGTAAAAACAGGGGGGACACTGAAGCTTTCTTT. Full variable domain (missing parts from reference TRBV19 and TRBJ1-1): DGGITQSPKYLFRKEGQNVTLSCEQNLNHDAMYWYRQDPGQGLRLIYYSQIVNDFQKGDIAEGYSVSREKKESFPLTVTSAQKNPTAFYLCASKNRGDTEAFFGQGTRLTVV.

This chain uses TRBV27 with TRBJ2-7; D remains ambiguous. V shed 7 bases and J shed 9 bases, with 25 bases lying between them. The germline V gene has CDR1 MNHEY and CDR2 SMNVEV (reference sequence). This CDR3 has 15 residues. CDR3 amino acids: CASTRRPPSAVGQYF. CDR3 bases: TGTGCCAGCACTCGCCGCCCCCCGTCGGCGGTCGGGCAGTACTTC.

CDR3 coding DNA: TGTGCCAGCAGTGAATCATTTTTTCAGTTCAACTATGGCTACACCTTC. Protein sequence: CASSESFFQFNYGYTF. The chain couples TRBV25-1 to TRBJ1-2; D is unclear. The V gene's germline CDR1 is MGHDK and CDR2 SYGVNS. Trimming took off 1 base at V and 2 bases at J, with 14 bases between the two ends. The CDR3 length is 16 residues.

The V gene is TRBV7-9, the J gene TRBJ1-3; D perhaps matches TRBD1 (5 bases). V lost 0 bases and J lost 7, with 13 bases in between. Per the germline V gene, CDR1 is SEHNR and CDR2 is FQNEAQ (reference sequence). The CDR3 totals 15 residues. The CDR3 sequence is CASSLAPGGTNTIYF. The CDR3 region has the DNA TGTGCCAGCAGCTTAGCACCTGGAGGGACCAACACCATATATTTT. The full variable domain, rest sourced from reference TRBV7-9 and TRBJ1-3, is DTGVSQNPRHKITKRGQNVTFRCDPISEHNRLYWYRQTLGQGPEFLTYFQNEAQLEKSRLLSDRFSAERPKGSFSTLEIQRTEQGDSAMYLCASSLAPGGTNTIYFGEGSWLTVV.

The CDR3 region has the DNA TGTGCCAGCAGTGAAGACATCGGGAGTGGAGATACGCAGTATTTT. This codes for CASSEDIGSGDTQYF. This sequence joins TRBV6-1 and TRBJ2-3, with D tentatively TRBD2 (6 bases). This CDR3 comprises 15 residues. V was shortened by 1 base and J by 5 bases, with 13 bases between the two germline ends. The germline CDR1 and CDR2 sequences are MNHNS and SASEGT.

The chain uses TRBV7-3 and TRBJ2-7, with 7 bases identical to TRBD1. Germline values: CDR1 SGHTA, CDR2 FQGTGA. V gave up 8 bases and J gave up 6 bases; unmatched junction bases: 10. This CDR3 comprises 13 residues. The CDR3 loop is CASRDSATSEQYF. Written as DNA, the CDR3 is TGTGCCAGCCGGGACAGCGCTACGTCCGAGCAGTACTTC. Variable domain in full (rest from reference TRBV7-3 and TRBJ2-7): GAGVSQTPSNKVTEKGKYVELRCDPISGHTALYWYRQSLGQGPEFLIYFQGTGAADDSGLPNDRFFAVRPEGSVSTLKIQRTERGDSAVYLCASRDSATSEQYFGPGTRLTVT.

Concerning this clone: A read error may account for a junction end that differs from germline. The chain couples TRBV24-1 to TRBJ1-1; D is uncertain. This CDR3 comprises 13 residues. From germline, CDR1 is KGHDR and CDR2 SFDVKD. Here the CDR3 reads CVTQAMGNTEAFF. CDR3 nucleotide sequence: TGTGTCACCCAGGCGATGGGTAACACTGAAGCTTTCTTT.

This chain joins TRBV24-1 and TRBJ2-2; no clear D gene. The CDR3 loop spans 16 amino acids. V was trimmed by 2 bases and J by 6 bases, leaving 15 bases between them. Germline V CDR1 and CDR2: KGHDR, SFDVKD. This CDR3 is CATSDSSGPDSGELFF. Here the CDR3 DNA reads TGTGCCACCAGTGATTCATCGGGTCCCGACTCCGGGGAGCTGTTTTTT.

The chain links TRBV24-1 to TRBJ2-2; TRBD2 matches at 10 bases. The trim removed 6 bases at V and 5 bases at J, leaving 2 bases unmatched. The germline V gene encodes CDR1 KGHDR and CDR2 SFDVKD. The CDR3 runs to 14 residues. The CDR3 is CATSLAGVTGELFF. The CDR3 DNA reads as TGTGCCACCAGTCTAGCGGGAGTAACCGGGGAGCTGTTTTTT.

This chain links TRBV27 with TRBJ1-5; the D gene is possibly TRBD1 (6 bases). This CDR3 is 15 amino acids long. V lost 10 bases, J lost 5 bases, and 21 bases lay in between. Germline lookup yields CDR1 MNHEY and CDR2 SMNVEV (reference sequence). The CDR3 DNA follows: TGTGCCACCCTCGCCCCGGGACAACCCGATCAGCCCCAGCATTTT. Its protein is CATLAPGQPDQPQHF.

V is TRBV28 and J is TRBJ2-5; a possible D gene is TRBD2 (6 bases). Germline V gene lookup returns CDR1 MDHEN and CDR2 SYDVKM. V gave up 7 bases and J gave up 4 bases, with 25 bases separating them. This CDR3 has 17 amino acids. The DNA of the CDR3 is TGTGCCAGCACCCGATCGCGGGGCAGGGAGTTCGCAGAGACCCAGTACTTC. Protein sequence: CASTRSRGREFAETQYF.

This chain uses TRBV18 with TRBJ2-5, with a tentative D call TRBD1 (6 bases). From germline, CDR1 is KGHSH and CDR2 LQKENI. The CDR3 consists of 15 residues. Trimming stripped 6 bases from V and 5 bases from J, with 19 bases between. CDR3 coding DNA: TGTGCCAGCTCTCTTAACAAACAGGGCCGGGAGACCCAGTACTTC. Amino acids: CASSLNKQGRETQYF.

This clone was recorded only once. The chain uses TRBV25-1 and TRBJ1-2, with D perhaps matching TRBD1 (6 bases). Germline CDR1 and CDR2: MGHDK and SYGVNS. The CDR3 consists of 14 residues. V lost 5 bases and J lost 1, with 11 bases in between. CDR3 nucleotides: TGTGCCAGCAGTCAAGGACAGTTTAACTATGGCTACACCTTC. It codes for CASSQGQFNYGYTF.

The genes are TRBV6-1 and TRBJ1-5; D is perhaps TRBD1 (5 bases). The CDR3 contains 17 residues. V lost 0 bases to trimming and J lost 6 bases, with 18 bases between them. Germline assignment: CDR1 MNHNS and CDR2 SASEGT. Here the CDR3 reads CASSEASAGPGIQPQHF. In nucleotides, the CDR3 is TGTGCCAGCAGTGAAGCGTCCGCGGGGCCGGGTATTCAGCCCCAGCATTTT.

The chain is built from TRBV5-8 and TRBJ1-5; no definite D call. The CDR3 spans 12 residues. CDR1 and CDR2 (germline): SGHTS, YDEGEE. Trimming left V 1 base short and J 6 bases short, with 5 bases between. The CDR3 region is CASSLRGQPQHF. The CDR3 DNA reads TGTGCCAGCAGCTTGCGGGGTCAGCCCCAGCATTTT.

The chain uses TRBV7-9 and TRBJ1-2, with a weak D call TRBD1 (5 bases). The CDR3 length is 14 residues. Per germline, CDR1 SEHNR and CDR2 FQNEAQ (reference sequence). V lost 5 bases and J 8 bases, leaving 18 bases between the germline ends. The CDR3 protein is CASSPQTEESGYTF. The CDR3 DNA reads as TGTGCCAGCAGCCCCCAGACAGAGGAGTCGGGCTACACCTTC.

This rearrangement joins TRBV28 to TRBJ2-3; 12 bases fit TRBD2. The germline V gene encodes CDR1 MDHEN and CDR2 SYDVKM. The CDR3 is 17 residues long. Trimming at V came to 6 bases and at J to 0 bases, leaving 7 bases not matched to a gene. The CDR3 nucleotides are TGTGCCAGCAGGGCCCCTAGCGGGAGGGAAAGCACAGATACGCAGTATTTT. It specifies CASRAPSGRESTDTQYF.